A selection of T cell receptor beta chains follows, all from one sample in a study of neurological immune-mediated disorders. TCRdb passed the 5' RACE reads through MiXCR, listing each CDR3 protein once. The sample shows about 54,000 distinct CDR3 sequences, under 4.5% of them seen only once. Sequenced material: CD4+ T cells from blood. The receptors originated from a woman between 40 and 55 years old with multiple sclerosis. The conserved cysteine and the conserved F or W are not part of the CDR3 here. Clone size is given as once, few, many, or a class for an expanded clone.

V gene: TRBV5-1; clone size: many; CDR3 protein: ASSKDQDEKLF
V gene: TRBV20-1; clone size: many; CDR3 protein: SAKRTGASPLH
V gene: TRBV5-1; clone size: many; CDR3 protein: ASSLAGGRREQF
V gene: TRBV29-1; clone size: many; CDR3 protein: SVGTGTGYEQY
V gene: TRBV5-1; clone size: many; CDR3 protein: ASSLGGYSYEQY
V gene: TRBV6-6; clone size: many; CDR3 protein: ASSGTAEKLF
V gene: TRBV27; clone size: many; CDR3 protein: ASSPYPSGGRSDTQY
V gene: TRBV9; clone size: many; CDR3 protein: ASSLEGLSGNTIY
V gene: TRBV5-1; clone size: many; CDR3 protein: ASSLGRDSPLH
V gene: TRBV7-9; clone size: many; CDR3 protein: ASSSDRGFDEQY
V gene: TRBV12-3/TRBV12-4; clone size: many; CDR3 protein: ASSLALRGRRGGSYEQY
V gene: TRBV29-1; clone size: many; CDR3 protein: SVGERGAHNEQF
V gene: TRBV7-2; clone size: many; CDR3 protein: ASSFGLAGAILTDTQY
V gene: TRBV10-3; clone size: many; CDR3 protein: AISGTAFSYGYT
V gene: TRBV2; clone size: many; CDR3 protein: ASKGVTDTQY
V gene: TRBV24-1; clone size: many; CDR3 protein: ATSDVGTVNEQF
V gene: TRBV20-1; clone size: many; CDR3 protein: SARVAGITDTQY
V gene: TRBV7-2; clone size: many; CDR3 protein: ASSLQGAIMGEQY
V gene: TRBV20-1; clone size: many; CDR3 protein: SAEGTSGGNNEQF
V gene: TRBV6-5; clone size: many; CDR3 protein: ASSPGGQAYYEQY
V gene: TRBV6-5; clone size: many; CDR3 protein: ASSQQIRQPQH
V gene: TRBV4-1; clone size: once; CDR3 protein: ASSPNRGGSTEAF
V gene: TRBV4-1; clone size: many; CDR3 protein: ASSQDRGGGQNEQF
V gene: TRBV20-1; clone size: many; CDR3 protein: SARDPGPGNTIY
V gene: TRBV20-1; clone size: many; CDR3 protein: SARTSGGMNTGELF
V gene: TRBV6-6; clone size: many; CDR3 protein: ASSTRGENTEAF
V gene: TRBV7-2; clone size: many; CDR3 protein: ASSLVGNEQF
V gene: TRBV28; clone size: many; CDR3 protein: ASEHEGTIQY
V gene: TRBV7-8; clone size: many; CDR3 protein: ASSLSALNYGYT
V gene: TRBV5-1; clone size: many; CDR3 protein: ASESGTQGNEQF
V gene: TRBV5-1; clone size: many; CDR3 protein: ASSLQGKYNNEQF
V gene: TRBV29-1; clone size: many; CDR3 protein: SVGQGKRDEQF
V gene: TRBV12-5; clone size: many; CDR3 protein: ASGLVPWQGAYNEQF
V gene: TRBV5-1; clone size: many; CDR3 protein: ASSLGATDTQY
V gene: TRBV5-1; clone size: many; CDR3 protein: ASSLGLGVYEQY
V gene: TRBV5-1; clone size: many; CDR3 protein: ASSQTPANTEAF
V gene: TRBV7-8; clone size: many; CDR3 protein: ASTPPGGDWGYT
V gene: TRBV10-3; clone size: many; CDR3 protein: AISEGRSSYEQY
V gene: TRBV25-1; clone size: many; CDR3 protein: ASSELGQNTEAF
V gene: TRBV29-1; clone size: many; CDR3 protein: SVERGGGPGDTQY
V gene: TRBV20-1; clone size: many; CDR3 protein: SAGGAGGINYGYT
V gene: TRBV5-1; clone size: many; CDR3 protein: ASSFGTAYGYT
V gene: TRBV6-1; clone size: many; CDR3 protein: ASSLDRGFTEAF
V gene: TRBV20-1; clone size: many; CDR3 protein: SGTDLGSNQPQH
V gene: TRBV4-2; clone size: many; CDR3 protein: ASSQAKQINEKLF
V gene: TRBV18; clone size: many; CDR3 protein: ASSLNGASTDTQY
V gene: TRBV20-1; clone size: medium-sized; CDR3 protein: SAGTYNEQF
V gene: TRBV20-1; clone size: many; CDR3 protein: SATGRGGTDTQY
V gene: TRBV18; clone size: many; CDR3 protein: ASSPPRVTDTQY